Included here is one TCR beta chain sequence, with context. No antigen is known for it. TCRdb's table, derived via immunoSEQ multiplex PCR, lists solely in-frame clones and lacks some. The repertoire holds 68,000 or so clones, approximately 93% seen once, with 0.2% to 0.25% in the top ten. The sample originates from a study of CD4 T cells in relation to SARS-CoV-2 and coronaviruses. Study-level points and caveats: Crossreactivity was assessed only for spike protein, not other viral proteins.

Unexposed donor CD4+ T cells date from about 2011-2019, before the COVID-19 pandemic. CD4 enrichment then naive enrichment separated naive from memory CD4+ cells. CDR1 and CDR2 (germline): LNHDA, SQIVND (reference sequence). The germline V and J ends were trimmed by 3 bases and 3 bases, with 12 bases remaining between them. The CDR3 runs to 14 residues. The sequenced sample was naive CD4+ T cells from PBMCs. Subset defined: naive CD4+ T cells isolated by negative enrichment. The chain carries TRBV19 and TRBJ2-7, with D perhaps TRBD1 (6 bases). The TCR was taken from a human donor in good health. The CDR3 protein is CASSIMDRHYEQYF. In DNA form, the CDR3 reads TGTGCCAGTAGTATCATGGACAGACACTACGAGCAGTACTTC. The full variable domain, completed using reference TRBV19 and TRBJ2-7, is DGGITQSPKYLFRKEGQNVTLSCEQNLNHDAMYWYRQDPGQGLRLIYYSQIVNDFQKGDIAEGYSVSREKKESFPLTVTSAQKNPTAFYLCASSIMDRHYEQYFGPGTRLTVT.